This T cell receptor beta chain comes out of a study of cytomegalovirus exposure and HLA in healthy donors. Study-wide results and caveats: A later analysis linked a missense DCLRE1C variant to TCR beta V- and J-gene trimming. The classifier reportedly diagnosed cytomegalovirus status with high specificity and sensitivity. TCR beta sequences reportedly predicted most subjects' HLA-A and HLA-B alleles accurately. Segments of the TCR beta V type were, in most cases, productive about 87% or about 30% of the time in an earlier analysis.

Notes on this clone: The antigen is unknown.

The PCR had 60 Vbeta and 13 Jbeta primers. Clones were read by immunoSEQ multiplex PCR, and TCRdb kept only the in-frame ones, dropping some. The listing records 50,000 or so clones. Specimen: PBMCs. The TCR sequence derives from a man aged 50-60 years in good health and CMV-seropositive.

CDR3 in DNA: TGTGCCATCAGGGACGTCAGCGGGGTCTTCAACACTGAAGCTTTCTTT. Its translation is CAIRDVSGVFNTEAFF. V and J are TRBV10-3 and TRBJ1-1; D is uncertain. V lost 6 bases, J lost 2 bases, and 19 bases lay in between. The CDR3 runs 16 residues. Germline lookup yields CDR1 ENHRY and CDR2 SYGVKD.